The 30 T cell receptor beta chains given below trace back to one sample, sequenced in a study of somatic mutations in cytotoxic T cells in rheumatoid arthritis. TCRdb's table, derived via immunoSEQ multiplex PCR, lists solely in-frame clones and lacks some. The profile shows some 18,000 clones, approximately 80% of them singletons. Sample: CD8+ T cells sorted from blood. The source is an adult with rheumatoid arthritis.

This clone turned up a few times. J is TRBJ1-5 and V is TRBV21-1. TRBV21-1 corresponds to a pseudogene. CDR3 size: 16 residues. CDR3 coding DNA: TGTGCCAGCAGCAAATTCGAGTCTTCTGAGCCTCAGCCCCAGCATTTT. Translating it yields CASSKFESSEPQPQHF.

The gene calls are TRBV28 and TRBJ1-2, with D perhaps matching TRBD1 (6 bases). The V and J ends lost 6 bases and 4 bases respectively, with 15 bases between them. Looked up from germline, CDR1 is MDHEN and CDR2 is SYDVKM. This CDR3 is built from 14 residues. CDR3 coding DNA: TGTGCCAGCAGACCTCAACAGGGCGGCTATGGCTACACCTTC. This encodes CASRPQQGGYGYTF.

The genes are TRBV27 and TRBJ2-1; TRBD2 agrees at 9 bases. The CDR3 runs 14 residues. The trim removed 3 bases at V and 4 bases at J, leaving 1 base unmatched. CDR1 is MNHEY and CDR2 is SMNVEV in the germline V gene (reference sequence). CDR3 region: CASSLLAGYNEQFF. CDR3 coding DNA: TGTGCCAGCAGTTTGCTAGCGGGATACAATGAGCAGTTCTTC.

This clone was observed a few times. This rearrangement joins TRBV16 to TRBJ2-1; TRBD1 is a possible D gene (5 bases). Trimming left V 5 bases short and J 8 bases short, with 10 bases between. This CDR3 region has 12 residues. Germline CDR1 and CDR2: KGHSY and FQNENV. The CDR3 sequence: CASSWTTDEQFF. In DNA form, the CDR3 reads TGTGCCAGCAGCTGGACAACTGATGAGCAGTTCTTC.

The chain recombines TRBV27 with TRBJ2-7, with D tentatively TRBD2 (7 bases). This CDR3 is 13 amino acids long. Germline V gene lookup returns CDR1 MNHEY and CDR2 SMNVEV (reference sequence). The ends were cut back, 10 bases at V and 5 bases at J, with 18 bases in the middle. In DNA form, the CDR3 reads TGTGCCACCTCCGGGACGGGGGGCCACGAGCAGTACTTC. Translated: CATSGTGGHEQYF.

The chain carries TRBV19 and TRBJ1-1, with 11 nucleotides matching TRBD1. The germline V gene has CDR1 LNHDA and CDR2 SQIVND (reference sequence). V dropped 5 bases and J dropped 5; count of bases not matched to a gene: 10. The CDR3 extends over 16 amino acids. CDR3 region: CASSSWLGTGGTEAFF. The CDR3 DNA reads as TGTGCCAGTAGTTCGTGGCTTGGGACAGGGGGTACTGAAGCTTTCTTT.

This clone was observed a few times. The chain couples TRBV5-6 to TRBJ2-7; D is undetermined. Germline V gives CDR1 SGHDT, CDR2 YYEEEE. The CDR3 consists of 11 residues. Between the trimmed V and J ends, which lost 4 bases and 6 bases, there was a span of 8 bases. The CDR3 here is CASSRSVEQYF. CDR3 bases: TGTGCCAGCAGCCGCTCGGTCGAGCAGTACTTC.

The chain links TRBV16 to TRBJ1-2; the D gene is possibly TRBD1 (5 bases). The germline V gene encodes CDR1 KGHSY and CDR2 FQNENV. Trimming left V 2 bases short and J 5 bases short, with 12 bases between. This CDR3 is built from 14 residues. The CDR3 DNA sequence: TGTGCCAGCAGCCAAGAACGGGGGGGTTATGGCTACACCTTC. This sequence encodes CASSQERGGYGYTF.

The CDR3 nucleotides read TGCAGCGGGGGGGCGGGACGCTCCTACGAGCAGTACTTC. It yields the protein CSGGAGRSYEQYF. V usage is TRBV29-1 and J usage is TRBJ2-7; D tentatively reads TRBD1 or TRBD2 (6 bases each). Per germline, CDR1 SQVTM and CDR2 ANQGSEA. The CDR3 covers 13 residues. V lost 7 bases and J lost 0, with 13 bases in between.

The chain employs TRBV9 and TRBJ2-5; 11 bases line up with TRBD2. Germline V gene lookup returns CDR1 SGDLS and CDR2 YYNGEE. J gave up 4 bases and V 2 bases, and 7 bases lay outside the gene matches. The CDR3 consists of 16 residues. CDR3 region: CASSVFSGGATETQYF. The DNA of the CDR3 is TGTGCCAGCAGCGTCTTTAGCGGGGGGGCGACAGAGACCCAGTACTTC.

This chain uses TRBV7-9 with TRBJ2-7; 8 nucleotides line up with TRBD1. The CDR3 contains 15 residues. V shed 6 bases and J 0 bases; nucleotides not matched to a gene: 7. Germline V lookup: CDR1 SEHNR, CDR2 FQNEAQ (reference sequence). The CDR3 loop reads CASRFGTGPSYEQYF. The CDR3, as DNA: TGTGCCAGCAGATTCGGGACAGGTCCCTCCTACGAGCAGTACTTC.

V and J are TRBV19 and TRBJ2-7; TRBD1 or TRBD2 may be the D gene (6 bases each). Germline loops: CDR1 LNHDA, CDR2 SQIVND (reference sequence). The CDR3 sequence is 14 residues long. V was shortened by 1 base and J by 5 bases, with 12 bases between the two germline ends. This CDR3 is CASSIVGGGNEQYF. The CDR3 nucleotides read TGTGCCAGTAGTATAGTTGGAGGGGGGAACGAGCAGTACTTC.

By sample share, this clone is large. V gene TRBV7-9 combines with J gene TRBJ1-1, with D uncertain. Trimming left V 5 bases short and J 1 base short, with 11 bases between. The germline V gene encodes CDR1 SEHNR and CDR2 FQNEAQ (reference sequence). This CDR3 is built from 14 residues. As DNA, the CDR3 is TGTGCCAGCAGCCCGCTGACCCAGAACACTGAAGCTTTCTTT. This gives the protein CASSPLTQNTEAFF.

The chain recombines TRBV15 with TRBJ2-7; D is unclear. CDR1 is LNHNV, CDR2 YYDKDF, per germline (reference sequence). Deletions cut 3 bases from V and 2 bases from J, with 8 bases between. CDR3 length equals 13 residues. The CDR3 sequence is CATSSFKTYEQYF. The DNA for the CDR3 is TGTGCCACCAGCAGTTTTAAGACCTACGAGCAGTACTTC.

This clone was counted once. The chain recombines TRBV11-2 with TRBJ1-2; TRBD1 matches 9 bases. Per germline, CDR1 SGHAT and CDR2 FQNNGV. J lost 8 bases, V lost 4 bases, and 14 bases had no gene match. The CDR3 is 16 residues long. The CDR3: CASSSGQGEDEYGYTF. The CDR3 DNA is TGTGCCAGCAGCTCGGGACAGGGTGAAGATGAATACGGCTACACCTTC. Drawing the rest from reference TRBV11-2 and TRBJ1-2, the complete variable domain is EAGVAQSPRYKIIEKRQSVAFWCNPISGHATLYWYQQILGQGPKLLIQFQNNGVVDDSQLPKDRFSAERLKGVDSTLKIQPAKLEDSAVYLCASSSGQGEDEYGYTFGSGTRLTVV.

This chain links TRBV15 with TRBJ2-2, with D perhaps matching TRBD1 or TRBD2 (5 bases each). The CDR3 consists of 18 residues. Trimming shortened V by 1 base and J by 0 bases, and 15 bases separated the two germline ends. Germline lookup yields CDR1 LNHNV and CDR2 YYDKDF (reference sequence). CDR3: CATSRGESGNANTGELFF. CDR3 bases: TGTGCCACCAGCAGAGGGGAGTCAGGGAACGCGAACACCGGGGAGCTGTTTTTT. Drawing the rest from reference TRBV15 and TRBJ2-2, the complete variable domain is DAMVIQNPRYQVTQFGKPVTLSCSQTLNHNVMYWYQQKSSQAPKLLFHYYDKDFNNEADTPDNFQSRRPNTSFCFLDIRSPGLGDTAMYLCATSRGESGNANTGELFFGEGSRLTVL.

V is TRBV4-2 and J is TRBJ2-3, with a possible D match to TRBD2 (6 bases). The germline CDR1 and CDR2 sequences are LGHNA and YNFKEQ. V was cut by 3 bases and J by 2 bases, with 18 bases left in between. CDR3 length: 17 residues. The CDR3 protein is CASSQAPTGLLTDTQYF. The CDR3 nucleotides read TGTGCCAGCAGCCAGGCCCCGACGGGACTCCTCACAGATACGCAGTATTTT.

This chain links TRBV6-6 with TRBJ2-7; D unclear. With 2 bases removed from V and 5 bases from J, the gap between germline ends came to 13 bases. This CDR3 comprises 14 residues. CDR1 MNHNY and CDR2 SVGAGI come from the germline V gene (reference sequence). CDR3 DNA sequence: TGTGCCAGCAGTTACGACACGGAAGGGCACGAGCAGTACTTC. Translation gives CASSYDTEGHEQYF.

This chain links TRBV19 with TRBJ1-2, with TRBD1 as a possible D gene (6 bases). Germline assignment: CDR1 LNHDA and CDR2 SQIVND (reference sequence). V lost 8 bases and J lost 3, with 10 bases in between. The CDR3 sequence is 12 residues long. The CDR3 is CASGQPHYGYTF. CDR3 nucleotides: TGTGCCAGTGGACAGCCCCACTATGGCTACACCTTC.

This clone came up a few times. V and J are TRBV7-9 and TRBJ1-1, with 9 bases fitting TRBD1. The CDR3 loop spans 17 amino acids. CDR1 is SEHNR, CDR2 FQNEAQ, per germline (reference sequence). The J segment lost 5 bases and the V segment lost 2 bases, leaving 12 bases of the junction unmatched. In DNA, the CDR3 is TGTGCCAGCAGCTTATGGTTTAGGCGGACAGGGGATACTGAAGCTTTCTTT. Translated, it gives CASSLWFRRTGDTEAFF.

V and J are TRBV9 and TRBJ2-7, with D possibly being TRBD2 (5 bases). The CDR3 runs 16 residues. CDR1 is SGDLS, CDR2 YYNGEE, per germline. V was cut by 0 bases and J by 2 bases, with 15 bases left in between. In DNA, the CDR3 is TGTGCCAGCAGCGTAGGGAAACGGGAACTCCCCTACGAGCAGTACTTC. It specifies CASSVGKRELPYEQYF.

The CDR3 protein is CASSQADRVQETQYF. CDR3 coding DNA: TGCGCCAGCAGCCAGGCCGACAGGGTCCAAGAGACCCAGTACTTC. The chain employs TRBV4-1 and TRBJ2-5, with 7 bases identical to TRBD1. Germline lookup yields CDR1 MGHRA and CDR2 YSYEKL. Trimming removed 3 bases from V and 1 base from J; junction bases left unmatched: 5. The CDR3 is made up of 15 amino acids.

The chain joins TRBV7-2 to TRBJ2-7; D is unresolved. V shed 5 bases and J shed 0 bases, with 14 bases lying between them. This CDR3 has 15 amino acids. Germline CDR1 SGHTA, CDR2 FQGNSA. The CDR3: CASSAYIGISYEQYF. As DNA, the CDR3 is TGTGCCAGCAGCGCATACATCGGTATCTCCTACGAGCAGTACTTC.

This CDR3 is CASRSDTQYF. CDR3 nucleotides: TGTGCCAGCCGATCAGATACGCAGTATTTT. This chain connects TRBV18 to TRBJ2-3; D is unclear. Germline lookup yields CDR1 KGHSH and CDR2 LQKENI. The V and J ends lost 8 bases and 4 bases respectively, with 4 bases between them. The CDR3 runs to 10 residues.

V and J are TRBV6-4 and TRBJ1-1, with a possible D match to TRBD1 (6 bases). Germline values: CDR1 MRHNA, CDR2 SNTAGT. The CDR3 contains 15 residues. The V and J ends lost 3 bases and 8 bases respectively, with 19 bases between them. CDR3 DNA sequence: TGTGCCAGCAGTGAAACGGCCCAAGGGGGGCGCGAAGCTTTCTTT. Residues: CASSETAQGGREAFF.

This rearrangement joins TRBV7-9 to TRBJ1-3, with D tentatively TRBD1 (5 bases). The CDR3 contains 16 residues. CDR1 and CDR2 (germline): SEHNR, FQNEAQ (reference sequence). Trimming stripped 10 bases from V and 4 bases from J, with 23 bases between. The CDR3 sequence is CAIDRVQGNNGNTIYF. As DNA, the CDR3 is TGTGCCATCGACAGAGTTCAGGGAAACAACGGAAACACCATATATTTT.

The V call is TRBV5-4, the J call TRBJ2-5; D may be TRBD1 or TRBD2 (5 bases each). The J call could be wrong; TRBJ2-7 is a better fit for the DNA end. The CDR3 length is 15 residues. From germline, CDR1 is SGHNT and CDR2 YYREEE (reference sequence). CDR3 DNA: TGTGCCAGCAGTATGACTGACTGGGACGACTACGAGCAGTACTTC. It yields the protein CASSMTDWDDYEQYF.

V usage is TRBV11-2 and J usage is TRBJ2-5; no clear D. The J call may be mistaken, given a closer DNA end match to TRBJ2-7. CDR1 and CDR2 (germline): SGHAT, FQNNGV. The CDR3 extends over 15 amino acids. CDR3 bases: TGTGCCAGCAGCTTAGGTCCCGGTCCTCCCTACGAGCAGTACTTC. Protein sequence: CASSLGPGPPYEQYF.

The rearrangement joins TRBV29-1 to TRBJ2-3; D not resolved. The V end lost 1 base, the J end lost 2 bases, and 13 bases lay between the germline ends. CDR1 and CDR2 from the germline V gene are SQVTM and ANQGSEA. This CDR3 comprises 15 residues. The CDR3 bases are TGCAGCGTTGAAGGGGGTGAGCACTACACAGATACGCAGTATTTT. It encodes CSVEGGEHYTDTQYF.

This chain connects TRBV10-3 to TRBJ2-7; unclear D gene. The germline V and J ends were trimmed by 3 bases and 2 bases, with 14 bases remaining between them. CDR1 ENHRY and CDR2 SYGVKD come from the germline V gene. The CDR3 covers 15 residues. DNA of the CDR3: TGTGCCATCAGTGAAGAGGTAGGCATCACCTACGAGCAGTACTTC. It is translated as CAISEEVGITYEQYF.